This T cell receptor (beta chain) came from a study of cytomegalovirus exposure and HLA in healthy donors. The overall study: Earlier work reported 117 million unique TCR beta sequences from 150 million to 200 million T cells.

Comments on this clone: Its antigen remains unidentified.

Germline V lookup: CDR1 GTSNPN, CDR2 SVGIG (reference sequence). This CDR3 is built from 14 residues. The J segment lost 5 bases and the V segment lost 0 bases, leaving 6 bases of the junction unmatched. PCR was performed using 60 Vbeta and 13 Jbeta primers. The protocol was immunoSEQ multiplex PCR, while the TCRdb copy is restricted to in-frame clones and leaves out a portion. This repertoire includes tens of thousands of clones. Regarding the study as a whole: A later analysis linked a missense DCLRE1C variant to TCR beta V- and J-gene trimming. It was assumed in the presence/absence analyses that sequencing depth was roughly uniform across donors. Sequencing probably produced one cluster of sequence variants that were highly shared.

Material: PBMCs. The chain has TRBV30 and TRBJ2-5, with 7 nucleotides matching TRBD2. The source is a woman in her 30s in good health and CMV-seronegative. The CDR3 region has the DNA TGTGCCTGGAGTGTAGGCGCGGGAGACGAGACCCAGTACTTC. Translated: CAWSVGAGDETQYF.